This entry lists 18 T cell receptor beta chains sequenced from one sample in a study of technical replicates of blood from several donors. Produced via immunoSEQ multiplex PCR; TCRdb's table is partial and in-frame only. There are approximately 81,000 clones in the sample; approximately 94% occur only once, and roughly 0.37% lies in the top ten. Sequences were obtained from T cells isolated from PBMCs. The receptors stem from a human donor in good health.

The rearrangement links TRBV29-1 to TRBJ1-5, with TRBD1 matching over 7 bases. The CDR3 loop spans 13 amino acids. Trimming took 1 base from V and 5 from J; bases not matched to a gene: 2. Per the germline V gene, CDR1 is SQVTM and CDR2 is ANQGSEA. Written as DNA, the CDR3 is TGCAGCGTTGAAGGAGGGGGCGATCAGCCCCAGCATTTT. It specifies CSVEGGGDQPQHF.

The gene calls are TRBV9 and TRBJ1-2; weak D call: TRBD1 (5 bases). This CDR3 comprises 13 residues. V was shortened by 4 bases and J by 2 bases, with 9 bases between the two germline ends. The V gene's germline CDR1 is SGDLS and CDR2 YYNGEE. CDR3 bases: TGTGCCAGCAGCACTACAGGAAACTATGGCTACACCTTC. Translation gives CASSTTGNYGYTF.

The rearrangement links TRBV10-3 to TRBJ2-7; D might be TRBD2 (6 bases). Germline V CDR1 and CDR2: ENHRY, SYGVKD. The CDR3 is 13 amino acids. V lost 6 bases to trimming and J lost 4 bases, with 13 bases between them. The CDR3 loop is CAISAGRAYEQYF. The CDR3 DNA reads TGTGCCATCAGCGCCGGGAGAGCATACGAGCAGTACTTC.

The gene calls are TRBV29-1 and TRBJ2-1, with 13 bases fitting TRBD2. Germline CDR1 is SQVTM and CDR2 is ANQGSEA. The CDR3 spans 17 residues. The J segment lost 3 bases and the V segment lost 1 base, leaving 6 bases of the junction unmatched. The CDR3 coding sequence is TGCAGCGTTGAAGGGGGGACTAGCGGGAAGTACTACAATGAGCAGTTCTTC. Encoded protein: CSVEGGTSGKYYNEQFF.

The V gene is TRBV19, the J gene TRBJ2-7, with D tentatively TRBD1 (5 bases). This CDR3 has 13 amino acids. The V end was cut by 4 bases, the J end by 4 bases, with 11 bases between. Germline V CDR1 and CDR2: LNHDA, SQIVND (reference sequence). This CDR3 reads CASSTGILYEQYF. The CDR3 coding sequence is TGTGCCAGTAGTACAGGGATTCTGTACGAGCAGTACTTC. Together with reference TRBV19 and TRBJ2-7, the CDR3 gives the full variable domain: DGGITQSPKYLFRKEGQNVTLSCEQNLNHDAMYWYRQDPGQGLRLIYYSQIVNDFQKGDIAEGYSVSREKKESFPLTVTSAQKNPTAFYLCASSTGILYEQYFGPGTRLTVT.

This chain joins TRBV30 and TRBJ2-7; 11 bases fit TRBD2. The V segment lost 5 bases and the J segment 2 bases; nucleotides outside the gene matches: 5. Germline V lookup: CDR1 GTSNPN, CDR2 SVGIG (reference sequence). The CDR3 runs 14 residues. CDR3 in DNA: TGTGCCTGGGCTGGACTAGCGGGTCCCTACGAGCAGTACTTC. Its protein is CAWAGLAGPYEQYF.

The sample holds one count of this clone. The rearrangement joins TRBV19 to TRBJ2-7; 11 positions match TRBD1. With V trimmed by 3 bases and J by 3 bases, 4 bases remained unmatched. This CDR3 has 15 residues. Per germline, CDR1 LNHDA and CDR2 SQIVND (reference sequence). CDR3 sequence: CASSIRGQGVYEQYF. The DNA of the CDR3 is TGTGCCAGTAGTATTAGGGGACAGGGGGTCTACGAGCAGTACTTC.

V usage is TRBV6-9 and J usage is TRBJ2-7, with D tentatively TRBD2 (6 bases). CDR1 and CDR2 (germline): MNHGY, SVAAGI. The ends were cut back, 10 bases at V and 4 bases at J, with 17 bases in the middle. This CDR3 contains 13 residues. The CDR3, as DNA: TGTGCCACCACATCTACCGGGGGATACGAGCAGTACTTC. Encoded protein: CATTSTGGYEQYF.

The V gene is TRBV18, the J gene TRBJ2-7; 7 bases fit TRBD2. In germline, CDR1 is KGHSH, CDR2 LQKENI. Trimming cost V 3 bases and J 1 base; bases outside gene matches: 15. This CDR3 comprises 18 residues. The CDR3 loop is CASSPSRRENIRSYEQYF. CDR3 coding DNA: TGTGCCAGCTCACCCTCGAGGCGGGAGAACATTCGGTCCTACGAGCAGTACTTC.

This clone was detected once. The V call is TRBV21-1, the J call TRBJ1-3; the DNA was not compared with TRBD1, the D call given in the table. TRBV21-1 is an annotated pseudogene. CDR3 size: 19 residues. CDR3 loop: CASTPPQQVPPYSGNTIYF. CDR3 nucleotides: TGTGCCAGCACCCCCCCTCAACAGGTCCCACCATACTCTGGAAACACCATATATTTT.

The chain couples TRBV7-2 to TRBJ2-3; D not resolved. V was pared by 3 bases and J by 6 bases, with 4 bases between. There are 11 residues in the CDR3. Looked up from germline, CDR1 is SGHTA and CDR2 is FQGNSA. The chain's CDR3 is CASSFQDTQYF. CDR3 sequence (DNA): TGTGCCAGCAGCTTCCAGGATACGCAGTATTTT. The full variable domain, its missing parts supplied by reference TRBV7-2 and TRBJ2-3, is GAGVSQSPSNKVTEKGKDVELRCDPISGHTALYWYRQSLGQGLEFLIYFQGNSAPDKSGLPSDRFSAERTGGSVSTLTIQRTQQEDSAVYLCASSFQDTQYFGPGTRLTVL.

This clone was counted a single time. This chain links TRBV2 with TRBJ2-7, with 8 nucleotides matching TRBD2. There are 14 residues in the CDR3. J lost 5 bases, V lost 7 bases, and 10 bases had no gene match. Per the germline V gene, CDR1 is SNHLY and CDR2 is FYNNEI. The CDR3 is CASTRVSGINEQYF. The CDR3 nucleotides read TGTGCCAGCACCCGGGTTAGCGGGATCAACGAGCAGTACTTC.

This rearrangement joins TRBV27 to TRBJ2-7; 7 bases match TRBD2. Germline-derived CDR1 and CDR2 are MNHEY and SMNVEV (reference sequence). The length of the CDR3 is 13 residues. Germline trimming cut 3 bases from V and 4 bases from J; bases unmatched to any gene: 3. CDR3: CASSFAGLYEQYF. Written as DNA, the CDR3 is TGTGCCAGCAGTTTTGCGGGACTATACGAGCAGTACTTC.

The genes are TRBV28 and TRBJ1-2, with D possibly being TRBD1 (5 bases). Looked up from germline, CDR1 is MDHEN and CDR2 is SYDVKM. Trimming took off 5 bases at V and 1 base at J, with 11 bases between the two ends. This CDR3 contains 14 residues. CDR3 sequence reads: CASSPGGVNYGYTF. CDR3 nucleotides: TGTGCCAGCAGTCCCGGGGGAGTTAACTATGGCTACACCTTC.

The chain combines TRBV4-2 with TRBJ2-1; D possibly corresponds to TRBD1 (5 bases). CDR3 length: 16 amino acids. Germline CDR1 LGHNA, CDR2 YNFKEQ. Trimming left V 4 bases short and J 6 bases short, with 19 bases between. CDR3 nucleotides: TGTGCCAGCAGCCGGTCAGGCTGGGGCACCTCCAATGAGCAGTTCTTC. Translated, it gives CASSRSGWGTSNEQFF.

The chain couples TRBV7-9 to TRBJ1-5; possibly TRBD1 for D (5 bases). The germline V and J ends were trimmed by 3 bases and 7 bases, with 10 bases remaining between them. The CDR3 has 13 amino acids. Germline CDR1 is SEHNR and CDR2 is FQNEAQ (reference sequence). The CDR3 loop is CASSFGAGQPQHF. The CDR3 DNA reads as TGTGCCAGCAGCTTTGGGGCTGGCCAGCCCCAGCATTTT.

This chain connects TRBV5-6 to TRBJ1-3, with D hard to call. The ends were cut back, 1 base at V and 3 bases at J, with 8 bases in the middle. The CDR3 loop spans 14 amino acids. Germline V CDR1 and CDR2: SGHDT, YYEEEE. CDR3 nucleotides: TGTGCCAGCAGCTTGCGGTCGATTGGAAACACCATATATTTT. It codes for CASSLRSIGNTIYF. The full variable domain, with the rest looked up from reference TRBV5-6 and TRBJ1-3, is DAGVTQSPTHLIKTRGQQVTLRCSPKSGHDTVSWYQQALGQGPQFIFQYYEEEERQRGNFPDRFSGHQFPNYSSELNVNALLLGDSALYLCASSLRSIGNTIYFGEGSWLTVV.

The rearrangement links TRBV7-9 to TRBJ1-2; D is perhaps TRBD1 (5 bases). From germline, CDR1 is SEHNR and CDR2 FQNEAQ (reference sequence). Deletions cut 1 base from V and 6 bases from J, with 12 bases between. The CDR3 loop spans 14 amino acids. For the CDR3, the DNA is TGTGCCAGCAGCTTAGGGGGGGGAGTGGATGGCTACACCTTC. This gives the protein CASSLGGGVDGYTF.